Shown below are 12 T cell receptor beta chains from a single sample sequenced in a study of blood T cell repertoires in COVID-19. Sequencing was performed with immunoSEQ multiplex PCR; in TCRdb, only in-frame clones are kept and a portion is missing. The table shows tens of thousands of clones, with 85% to 90% occurring only once. Sequencing input: peripheral blood. The origin of the receptors is a woman older than 75 with active or convalescent COVID-19.

This clone appeared a few times. The genes are TRBV5-4 and TRBJ2-7, with 10 bases fitting TRBD2. After removal of 3 bases from V and 5 bases from J, the junction contained 8 bases not matched to a gene. The CDR3 is 15 amino acids. Germline V gene sequence: CDR1 SGHNT, CDR2 YYREEE (reference sequence). In DNA form, the CDR3 reads TGTGCCAGCAGCTCACCGGGACTAGCGATTCACGAGCAGTACTTC. Translating it yields CASSSPGLAIHEQYF.

This clone appeared once. The rearrangement links TRBV3-1 (or the pseudogene TRBV3-2) to TRBJ1-1; the D gene is possibly TRBD1 (5 bases). The CDR3 length is 15 residues. V dropped 1 base and J dropped 5 bases, with 14 bases sitting between them. The germline CDR1 and CDR2 sequences are LGHDT and YNNKEL (reference sequence). CDR3: CASSQVWGGNTEAFF. As DNA, the CDR3 is TGTGCCAGCAGCCAAGTTTGGGGGGGGAATACTGAAGCTTTCTTT.

The V gene is TRBV6-2 or TRBV6-3, the J gene TRBJ2-2; D is unresolved. The germline CDR1 and CDR2 sequences are MNHEY and SVGEGT. The CDR3 totals 13 residues. The V gene lost 1 base and the J gene lost 3 bases, with 3 bases spanning the gap. The CDR3, as DNA: TGTGCCAGCAGTTACTTCGACACCGGGGAGCTGTTTTTT. It yields the protein CASSYFDTGELFF.

This chain joins TRBV19 and TRBJ1-1, with 9 bases matching TRBD1. The germline V gene has CDR1 LNHDA and CDR2 SQIVND (reference sequence). The V segment lost 3 bases and the J segment 4 bases; nucleotides outside the gene matches: 3. The CDR3 consists of 14 residues. The CDR3 region has the DNA TGTGCCAGTAGTATGGGACAGGGCGTCACTGAAGCTTTCTTT. This sequence encodes CASSMGQGVTEAFF.

This clone has just one count. V usage is TRBV7-6 and J usage is TRBJ1-1; D is unresolved. Deletions cut 4 bases from V and 0 bases from J, with 9 bases between. Germline values: CDR1 SGHVS, CDR2 FNYEAQ. CDR3 length equals 14 residues. This CDR3 is CASSSQALNTEAFF. The CDR3 DNA follows: TGTGCCAGCAGCTCTCAGGCGCTGAACACTGAAGCTTTCTTT.

The chain links TRBV3-1 (or the pseudogene TRBV3-2) to TRBJ2-2; 8 bases match TRBD2. Germline lookup yields CDR1 LGHDT and CDR2 YNNKEL (reference sequence). J was trimmed by 2 bases and V by 4 bases; bases with no gene match: 12. The CDR3 contains 18 residues. For the CDR3, the DNA is TGTGCCAGCAGCCCTCGAGCGGGGGCCTTGCTCAACACCGGGGAGCTGTTTTTT. Translated, it gives CASSPRAGALLNTGELFF.

The chain recombines TRBV11-2 with TRBJ2-6, with 7 bases that match TRBD1. Trimming took 5 bases from V and 4 from J; bases not matched to a gene: 5. The CDR3 consists of 15 residues. Germline lookup yields CDR1 SGHAT and CDR2 FQNNGV. The CDR3 here is CASSPRQGGANVLTF. The CDR3 nucleotides are TGTGCCAGCAGCCCACGACAGGGAGGGGCCAACGTCCTGACTTTC.

The J gene is TRBJ2-6, the V gene TRBV2; D is perhaps TRBD1 (6 bases). The CDR3 is made up of 14 amino acids. Trimming removed 11 bases at V and 4 bases at J, with 15 bases between. The germline CDR1 and CDR2 sequences are SNHLY and FYNNEI. The DNA for the CDR3 is TGTGCCGCTACAGGGAGTACCGGGGCCAACGTCCTGACTTTC. It codes for CAATGSTGANVLTF.

The rearrangement uses TRBV7-3 and TRBJ2-1, with D maybe TRBD1 (7 bases). Trimming pared 2 bases from V and 6 bases from J, leaving 11 bases between. The germline gives CDR1 SGHTA, CDR2 FQGTGA. The CDR3 consists of 14 residues. The CDR3 DNA reads TGTGCCAGCAGCTTAGGCGGGGACAGCAATGAGCAGTTCTTC. Its translation is CASSLGGDSNEQFF.

The rearrangement joins TRBV9 to TRBJ1-1; D uncertain. CDR3 length: 15 residues. CDR1 is SGDLS and CDR2 is YYNGEE in the germline V gene. Trimming removed 5 bases at V and 0 bases at J, with 14 bases between. This CDR3 reads CASREGSGMNTEAFF. In DNA, the CDR3 is TGTGCCAGCAGAGAGGGCTCAGGCATGAACACTGAAGCTTTCTTT. The entire variable domain, with the rest obtained from reference TRBV9 and TRBJ1-1, is as follows: DSGVTQTPKHLITATGQRVTLRCSPRSGDLSVYWYQQSLDQGLQFLIQYYNGEERAKGNILERFSAQQFPDLHSELNLSSLELGDSALYFCASREGSGMNTEAFFGQGTRLTVV.

The J gene is TRBJ1-5, the V gene TRBV19; a weak D match, TRBD1 (5 bases). CDR1 is LNHDA and CDR2 is SQIVND in the germline V gene (reference sequence). This CDR3 is built from 16 residues. Trimming removed 7 bases from V and 4 bases from J, with 20 bases in between. As DNA, the CDR3 is TGTGCCAGTAACCATTTAGGGGCAGGGCCTAATCAGCCCCAGCATTTT. Protein: CASNHLGAGPNQPQHF.

This clone was detected only a few times. This sequence joins TRBV6-5 and TRBJ1-2; 9 bases align to TRBD1. The CDR3 extends over 13 amino acids. V trimming: 5 bases; J trimming: 3 bases; junction bases outside the gene matches: 1. Germline V gene lookup returns CDR1 MNHEY and CDR2 SVGAGI. This chain's CDR3 is CASSRTGDYGYTF. CDR3 in DNA: TGTGCCAGCAGTCGGACAGGGGACTATGGCTACACCTTC.